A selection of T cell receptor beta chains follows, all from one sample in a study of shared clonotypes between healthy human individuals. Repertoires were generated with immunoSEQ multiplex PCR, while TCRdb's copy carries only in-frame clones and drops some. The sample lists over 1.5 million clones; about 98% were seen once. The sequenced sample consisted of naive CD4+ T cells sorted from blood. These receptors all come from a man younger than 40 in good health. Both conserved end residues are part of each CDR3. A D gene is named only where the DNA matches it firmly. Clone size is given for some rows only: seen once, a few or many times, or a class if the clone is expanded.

TGTGCCAGCATTACTAGCGGGGAGACCCAGTACTTC CASITSGETQYF TRBD2 TRBJ2-5 - TRBV2
TGTGCCAGCAGTTACTCAGCAGGACACGAGCAGTACTTC CASSYSAGHEQYF - TRBJ2-7 - TRBV6-5
TGTGCCAGCAGCCTTACCGGGACAGGAGCCTACGAGCAGTACTTC CASSLTGTGAYEQYF TRBD1 TRBJ2-7 - TRBV7-6
TGTGCCAGCAGCGGTCAGGGTTTGCGTGGCTACACCTTC CASSGQGLRGYTF - TRBJ1-2 - TRBV5-6
TGCGCCAGCAGCCTAGGCCCGACAGGGGCTAACTATGGCTACACCTTC CASSLGPTGANYGYTF TRBD1 TRBJ1-2 - TRBV5-1
TGTGCCAGCAGATTAAGGGGATCGGGCACCGGGGAGCTGTTTTTT CASRLRGSGTGELFF - TRBJ2-2 - TRBV6-5
TGTGCCAGTACCGGGACAGGGTCCTACGAGCAGTACTTC CASTGTGSYEQYF TRBD1 TRBJ2-7 - TRBV28
TGCGCCAGCCACCGTTGGGGGGACTCCTACGAGCAGTACTTC CASHRWGDSYEQYF - TRBJ2-7 - TRBV5-1
TGTGCCAGCAGCGTAGACACAGATACGCAGTATTTT CASSVDTDTQYF - TRBJ2-3 - TRBV5-5
TGCGCCAGCAGCCACAGGGACCTAGAGACCCAGTACTTC CASSHRDLETQYF - TRBJ2-5 - TRBV4-3
TGCGCCAGCAGTGGACGGGACGCCAGCTCCTACAATGAGCAGTTCTTC CASSGRDASSYNEQFF - TRBJ2-1 - TRBV10-1
TGTGCCAGCAGCCCGGGACAGGATCAGCCCCAGCATTTT CASSPGQDQPQHF TRBD1 TRBJ1-5 once TRBV11-2
TGTGCCAGCAGCCCCCGGACTAGCGGGAAGTACGAGCAGTACTTC CASSPRTSGKYEQYF TRBD2 TRBJ2-7 - TRBV13
TGTGCCAGCAGCTGGGGTGGGACCCCTAACTATGGCTACACCTTC CASSWGGTPNYGYTF - TRBJ1-2 once TRBV5-8
TGTGCCAGCTCACCCGGGGTTCCCGGGGGTGAAGCTTTCTTT CASSPGVPGGEAFF - TRBJ1-1 once TRBV18
TGCGCCAGCCGCCGTGATAGCGGGAACACCGGGGAGCTGTTTTTT CASRRDSGNTGELFF - TRBJ2-2 - TRBV5-1
TGTGCCAGCAGCTTGAGGTTTGGGACCAACTATGGCTACACCTTC CASSLRFGTNYGYTF - TRBJ1-2 - TRBV11-2
TGTGCCAGCTCAAAAACCGCTAGCCCCGAGACCCAGTACTTC CASSKTASPETQYF - TRBJ2-5 - TRBV18
TGTGCCAGCAGCCTCAGGCCGAGATCATACAATGAGCAGTTCTTC CASSLRPRSYNEQFF - TRBJ2-1 - TRBV7-2
TGTGCCAGCAGTTCTCAGGGGCTCGAGCAGTACTTC CASSSQGLEQYF - TRBJ2-7 - TRBV2
TGTGCCAGCAGTGAAGGCAGTCCAGATACGCAGTATTTT CASSEGSPDTQYF - TRBJ2-3 - TRBV2